This T cell receptor beta chain is from a study of graft-versus-host responses after intestinal transplantation. The method was immunoSEQ multiplex PCR; TCRdb's version includes in-frame clones alone and lacks a portion of them. The table lists some 21,000 clones, about 57% of them singletons. Losses at the gene ends were 6 bases for V and 7 bases for J; bases not matched to a gene: 14. The CDR3 is 16 amino acids. The V gene's germline CDR1 is LNHDA and CDR2 SQIVND (reference sequence). There were some 200,000 CFSE-labeled responder cells plated together with some 200,000 irradiated, violet-dye-labeled stimulator cells. The responders that had proliferated, CFSE-low CD3+CD4+ and CD3+CD8+ cells, were sorted after the reaction.

J is TRBJ2-1 and V is TRBV19; 8 bases match TRBD2. The sample consisted of alloreactive CD4+ T cells from a mixed lymphocyte reaction culture, taken before intestinal transplant. Regarding subset: CFSE-low proliferating T cells sorted from approximately 6-day pre-transplant mixed lymphocyte reaction (GvH or HvG direction). The receptor was isolated from a human patient who received an intestinal transplant. In DNA, the CDR3 is TGTGCCAGTAGCCCGGGACTAGGTTACCAATTGAATGAGCAGTTCTTC. Its translation is CASSPGLGYQLNEQFF.